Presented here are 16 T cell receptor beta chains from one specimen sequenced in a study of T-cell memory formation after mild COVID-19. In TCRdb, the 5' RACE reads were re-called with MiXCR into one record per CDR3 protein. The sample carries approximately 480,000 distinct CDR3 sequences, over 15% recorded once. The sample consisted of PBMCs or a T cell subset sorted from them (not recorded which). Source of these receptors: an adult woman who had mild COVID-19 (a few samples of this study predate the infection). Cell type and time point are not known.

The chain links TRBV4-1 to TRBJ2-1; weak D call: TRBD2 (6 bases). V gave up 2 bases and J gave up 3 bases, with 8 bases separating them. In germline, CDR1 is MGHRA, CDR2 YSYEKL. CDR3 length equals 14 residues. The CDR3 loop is CASSQQGLYNEQFF. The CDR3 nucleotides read TGCGCCAGCAGCCAACAGGGACTCTACAATGAGCAGTTCTTC.

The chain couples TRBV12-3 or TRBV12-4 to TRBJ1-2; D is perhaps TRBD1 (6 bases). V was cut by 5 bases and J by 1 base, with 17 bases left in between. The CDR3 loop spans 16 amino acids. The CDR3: CASSPRKNRVNYGYTF. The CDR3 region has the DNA TGTGCCAGCAGTCCCCGTAAGAACAGGGTTAACTATGGCTACACCTTC.

The CDR3, as DNA: TGTGCCAGCAGTTTAGCTCCACAGGGTTCAGAGCAGTACTTC. Its translation is CASSLAPQGSEQYF. The rearrangement joins TRBV12-3 or TRBV12-4 to TRBJ2-7; tentatively, D is TRBD1 (6 bases). The CDR3 is 14 residues long. V was shortened by 0 bases and J by 7 bases, with 13 bases between the two germline ends.

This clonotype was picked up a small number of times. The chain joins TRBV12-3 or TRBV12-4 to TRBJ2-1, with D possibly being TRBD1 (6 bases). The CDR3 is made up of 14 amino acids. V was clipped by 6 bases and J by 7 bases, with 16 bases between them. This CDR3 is CASSHFTGSNEQFF. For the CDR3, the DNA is TGTGCCAGCAGCCACTTTACAGGGAGTAATGAGCAGTTCTTC.

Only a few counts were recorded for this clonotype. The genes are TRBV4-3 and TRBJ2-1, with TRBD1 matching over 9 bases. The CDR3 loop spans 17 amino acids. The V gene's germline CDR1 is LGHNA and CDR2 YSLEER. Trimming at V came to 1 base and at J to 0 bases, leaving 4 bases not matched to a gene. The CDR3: CASSQVTGGSSYNEQFF. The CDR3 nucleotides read TGCGCCAGCAGCCAAGTGACAGGGGGGAGCTCCTACAATGAGCAGTTCTTC.

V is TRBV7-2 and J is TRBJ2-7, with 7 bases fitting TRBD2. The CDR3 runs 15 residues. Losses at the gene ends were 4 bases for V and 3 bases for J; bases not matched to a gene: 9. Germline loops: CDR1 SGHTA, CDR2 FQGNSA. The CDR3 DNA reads TGTGCCAGCAGCTCATCCTACGGACTAGGCTACGAGCAGTACTTC. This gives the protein CASSSSYGLGYEQYF. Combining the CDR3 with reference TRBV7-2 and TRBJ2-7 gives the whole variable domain GAGVSQSPSNKVTEKGKDVELRCDPISGHTALYWYRQSLGQGLEFLIYFQGNSAPDKSGLPSDRFSAERTGGSVSTLTIQRTQQEDSAVYLCASSSSYGLGYEQYFGPGTRLTVT.

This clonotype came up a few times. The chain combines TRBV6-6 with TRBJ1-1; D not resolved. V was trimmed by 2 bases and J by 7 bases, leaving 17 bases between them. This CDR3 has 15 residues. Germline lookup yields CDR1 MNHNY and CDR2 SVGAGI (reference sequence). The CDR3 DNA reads TGTGCCAGCAGTTACACCATGGGTAGAGGAGATGAAGCTTTCTTT. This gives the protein CASSYTMGRGDEAFF.

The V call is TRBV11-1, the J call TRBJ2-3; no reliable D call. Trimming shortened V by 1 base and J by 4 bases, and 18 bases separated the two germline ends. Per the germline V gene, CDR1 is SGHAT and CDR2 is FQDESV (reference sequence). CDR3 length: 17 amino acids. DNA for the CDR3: TGTGCCAGCAGCTTAGTCTCGGTCGGTCCTGGGTCAGATACGCAGTATTTT. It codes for CASSLVSVGPGSDTQYF.

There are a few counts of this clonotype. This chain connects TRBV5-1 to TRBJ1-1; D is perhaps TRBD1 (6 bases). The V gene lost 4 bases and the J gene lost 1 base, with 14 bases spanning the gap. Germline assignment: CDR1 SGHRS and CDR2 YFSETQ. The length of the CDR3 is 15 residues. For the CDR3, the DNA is TGCGCCAGCAGCCCCACAGGGAGCTCGAACACTGAAGCTTTCTTT. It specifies CASSPTGSSNTEAFF. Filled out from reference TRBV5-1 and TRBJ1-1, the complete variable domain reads KAGVTQTPRYLIKTRGQQVTLSCSPISGHRSVSWYQQTPGQGLQFLFEYFSETQRNKGNFPGRFSGRQFSNSRSEMNVSTLELGDSALYLCASSPTGSSNTEAFFGQGTRLTVV.

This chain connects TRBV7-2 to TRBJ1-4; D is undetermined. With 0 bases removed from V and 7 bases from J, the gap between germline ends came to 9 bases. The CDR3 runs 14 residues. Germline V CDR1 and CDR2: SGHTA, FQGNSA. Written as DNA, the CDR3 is TGTGCCAGCAGCTTAGCGGGCGGTGGTGAAAAACTGTTTTTT. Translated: CASSLAGGGEKLFF.

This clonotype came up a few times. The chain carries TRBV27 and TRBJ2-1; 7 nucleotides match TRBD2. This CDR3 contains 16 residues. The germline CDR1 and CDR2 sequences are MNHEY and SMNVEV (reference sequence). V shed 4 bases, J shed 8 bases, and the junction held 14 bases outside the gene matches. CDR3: CASSSLFGTSVDEQFF. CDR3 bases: TGTGCCAGCAGTTCCTTATTCGGTACTAGCGTAGATGAGCAGTTCTTC.

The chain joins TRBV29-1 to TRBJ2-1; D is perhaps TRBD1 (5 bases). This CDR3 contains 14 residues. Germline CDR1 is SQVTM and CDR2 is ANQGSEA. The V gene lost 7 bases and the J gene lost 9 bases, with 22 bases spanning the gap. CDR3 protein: CSAEEDTRQPEQFF. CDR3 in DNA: TGCAGCGCCGAAGAGGACACCCGGCAGCCTGAGCAGTTCTTC.

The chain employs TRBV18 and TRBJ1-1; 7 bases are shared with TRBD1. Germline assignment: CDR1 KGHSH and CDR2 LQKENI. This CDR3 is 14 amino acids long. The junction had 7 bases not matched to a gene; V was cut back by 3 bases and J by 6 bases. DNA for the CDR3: TGTGCCAGCTCACCCGCGGGACAGTGGGCTGAAGCTTTCTTT. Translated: CASSPAGQWAEAFF.

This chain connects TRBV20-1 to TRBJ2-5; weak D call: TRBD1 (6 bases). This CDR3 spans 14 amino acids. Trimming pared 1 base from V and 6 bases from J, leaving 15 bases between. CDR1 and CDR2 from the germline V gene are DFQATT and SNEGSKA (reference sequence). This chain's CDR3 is CSARATGLVQTQYF. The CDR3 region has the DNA TGCAGTGCTAGAGCCACAGGGCTAGTTCAGACCCAGTACTTC.

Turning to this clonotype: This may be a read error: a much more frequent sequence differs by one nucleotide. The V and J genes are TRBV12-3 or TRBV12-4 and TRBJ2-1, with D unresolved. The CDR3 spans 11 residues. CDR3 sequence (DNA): TGTGCCAGCTGTTTGAGTTCGGATCAGTTCTTC. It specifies CASCLSSDQFF.

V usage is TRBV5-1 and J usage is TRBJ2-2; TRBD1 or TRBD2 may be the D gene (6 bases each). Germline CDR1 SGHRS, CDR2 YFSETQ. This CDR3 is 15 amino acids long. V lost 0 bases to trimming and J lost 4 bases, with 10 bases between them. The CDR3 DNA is TGCGCCAGCAGCTTGGCGGGGGCGAGCACCGGGGAGCTGTTTTTT. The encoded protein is CASSLAGASTGELFF. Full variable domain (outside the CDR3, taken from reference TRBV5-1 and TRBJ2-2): KAGVTQTPRYLIKTRGQQVTLSCSPISGHRSVSWYQQTPGQGLQFLFEYFSETQRNKGNFPGRFSGRQFSNSRSEMNVSTLELGDSALYLCASSLAGASTGELFFGEGSRLTVL.